Shown below are 21 T cell receptor beta chains from a single sample sequenced in a study of blood T cell repertoires in COVID-19. Sequencing used immunoSEQ multiplex PCR; TCRdb keeps in-frame clones, though not all of them. The table includes approximately 110,000 clones, roughly 80% detected once. Sequencing was carried out using peripheral blood. These receptors came from a woman in her forties with acute or convalescent COVID-19.

This clone occurred once. The V call is TRBV7-9, the J call TRBJ1-1, with TRBD1 identical over 7 bases. CDR1 is SEHNR, CDR2 FQNEAQ, per germline (reference sequence). This CDR3 comprises 15 residues. The ends lost 5 bases at V and 5 bases at J; junction bases unmatched: 11. The CDR3 DNA follows: TGTGCCAGCAGCCGAAACACAGGGGTAAGGACTGAAGCTTTCTTT. This gives the protein CASSRNTGVRTEAFF.

This clone appeared once. The V call is TRBV10-3, the J call TRBJ2-1; weak D call: TRBD2 (7 bases). V was trimmed by 5 bases and J by 5 bases, leaving 13 bases between them. The V gene's germline CDR1 is ENHRY and CDR2 SYGVKD. The CDR3 extends over 14 amino acids. The CDR3 reads CAISPRGADNEQFF. The CDR3 bases are TGTGCCATCAGTCCCCGGGGGGCCGACAATGAGCAGTTCTTC.

The chain employs TRBV5-6 and TRBJ1-6, with no clear D. This CDR3 contains 14 residues. Per the germline V gene, CDR1 is SGHDT and CDR2 is YYEEEE. The V gene lost 5 bases and the J gene lost 10 bases, with 16 bases spanning the gap. The DNA for the CDR3 is TGTGCCAGCAGGCTCCAGGCAGCCAGATCACCCCTCCACTTT. Protein sequence: CASRLQAARSPLHF.

This CDR3 reads CASRPWTRPLLGSYNSPLHF. The CDR3, as DNA: TGTGCCAGCAGGCCATGGACAAGGCCTCTCCTGGGGTCCTATAATTCACCCCTCCACTTT. V usage is TRBV27 and J usage is TRBJ1-6, with TRBD1 as a possible D gene (5 bases). CDR3 length: 20 residues. Germline CDR1 reads MNHEY; CDR2 reads SMNVEV (reference sequence). The ends were cut back, 6 bases at V and 1 base at J, with 25 bases in the middle.

The rearrangement links TRBV4-2 to TRBJ2-3; 10 bases line up with TRBD1. The V gene's germline CDR1 is LGHNA and CDR2 YNFKEQ. The CDR3 totals 17 residues. V dropped 3 bases and J dropped 0; count of bases not matched to a gene: 6. The DNA of the CDR3 is TGTGCCAGCAGCCATATGGGACAGGGGCATAGCACAGATACGCAGTATTTT. Amino acid sequence: CASSHMGQGHSTDTQYF.

The gene calls are TRBV6-6 and TRBJ2-1, with 8 bases matching TRBD2. Germline CDR1 is MNHNY and CDR2 is SVGAGI (reference sequence). The CDR3 runs to 14 residues. V was pared by 8 bases and J by 9 bases, with 12 bases of the junction left unmatched. The CDR3 here is CASAREILAAEQFF. The DNA for the CDR3 is TGTGCCAGCGCTCGGGAAATACTAGCGGCTGAGCAGTTCTTC.

This chain joins TRBV30 and TRBJ1-4; 11 positions match TRBD1. Per germline, CDR1 GTSNPN and CDR2 SVGIG (reference sequence). V lost 1 base and J lost 10; bases outside the gene matches: 5. CDR3 length: 14 residues. This CDR3 is CAWSAPGTGGKLFF. The CDR3 bases are TGTGCCTGGAGTGCGCCCGGGACAGGGGGAAAACTGTTTTTT.

This clone was counted only a few times. The chain couples TRBV3-1 (or the pseudogene TRBV3-2) to TRBJ1-2; D remains ambiguous. Germline CDR1 reads LGHDT; CDR2 reads YNNKEL (reference sequence). This CDR3 has 14 residues. V was pared by 0 bases and J by 3 bases, with 8 bases between. The chain's CDR3 is CASSQERRDYGYTF. CDR3 bases: TGTGCCAGCAGCCAAGAGAGGAGGGACTATGGCTACACCTTC.

The chain carries TRBV11-2 and TRBJ2-3; 7 bases map to TRBD1. Germline V gene data show CDR1 as SGHAT and CDR2 as FQNNGV. This CDR3 has 19 residues. V lost 4 bases to trimming and J lost 10 bases; unmatched junction nucleotides: 26. CDR3 DNA: TGTGCCAGCAGCTCAACACTGAACCGGGACAGTATCCCCTCTTATGCGCAGTATTTT. It translates to CASSSTLNRDSIPSYAQYF.

The chain combines TRBV10-3 with TRBJ1-5; 10 bases fit TRBD1. There are 15 residues in the CDR3. The V gene end was trimmed by 0 bases and the J gene end by 4 bases; junction bases not matched to a gene: 0. Germline V gene data show CDR1 as ENHRY and CDR2 as SYGVKD. This chain's CDR3 is CAISESDRGNQPQHF. The CDR3 nucleotides read TGTGCCATCAGTGAGTCGGACAGGGGGAATCAGCCCCAGCATTTT.

V is TRBV5-6 and J is TRBJ2-1; D unresolved. V lost 4 bases, J lost 5 bases, and 7 bases lay in between. CDR1 and CDR2 from the germline V gene are SGHDT and YYEEEE. The CDR3 runs to 12 residues. The CDR3: CASSHTHNEQFF. The CDR3 bases are TGTGCCAGCAGCCACACACACAATGAGCAGTTCTTC.

Within the sample, this clone is medium-sized (0.01 to 0.1%). The chain employs TRBV2 and TRBJ2-7; D is possibly TRBD1 (5 bases). Germline CDR1 reads SNHLY; CDR2 reads FYNNEI. The CDR3 extends over 14 amino acids. V shed 2 bases and J shed 4 bases, with 12 bases lying between them. Here the CDR3 DNA reads TGTGCCAGCAGTGAAACTGGGGCTAGATACGAGCAGTACTTC. Translated: CASSETGARYEQYF.

The V gene is TRBV4-1, the J gene TRBJ1-3; 8 bases match TRBD1. The CDR3 runs to 15 residues. Germline V gene data show CDR1 as MGHRA and CDR2 as YSYEKL. Trimming at V came to 4 bases and at J to 3 bases, leaving 5 bases not matched to a gene. The CDR3 nucleotides read TGCGCCAGCAGCCCGGACAGGGCGGTTGGAAACACCATATATTTT. Encoded protein: CASSPDRAVGNTIYF.

The chain recombines TRBV5-1 with TRBJ2-1, with 8 nucleotides matching TRBD1. V dropped 6 bases and J dropped 4; count of bases not matched to a gene: 6. Germline V lookup: CDR1 SGHRS, CDR2 YFSETQ. This CDR3 comprises 14 residues. Here the CDR3 DNA reads TGCGCCAGCACCAGGGGGCAGGGTTACAATGAGCAGTTCTTC. Translating it yields CASTRGQGYNEQFF.

On this clone: An end of the junction differs from the germline gene, which may be a read error. The sample contains more than one DNA sequence encoding this CDR3. V and J are TRBV6-5 and TRBJ1-5; TRBD1 aligns across 7 bases. The CDR3 is made up of 15 amino acids. Germline V lookup: CDR1 MNHEY, CDR2 SVGAGI. The CDR3 is CASSSGGYGNQPQHF. For the CDR3, the DNA is TGTGCCAGCAGTTCAGGGGGGTATGGGAATCAGCCCCAGCACTTT.

The chain carries TRBV4-2 and TRBJ1-4; TRBD1 is a possible D gene (5 bases). Trimming took off 0 bases at V and 4 bases at J, with 12 bases between the two ends. Germline V gene sequence: CDR1 LGHNA, CDR2 YNFKEQ. The CDR3 length is 16 residues. Here the CDR3 reads CASSQDRDRLNEKLFF. DNA for the CDR3: TGTGCCAGCAGCCAAGATCGTGACAGACTTAATGAAAAACTGTTTTTT.

V is TRBV4-1 and J is TRBJ1-1; D is uncertain. V shed 4 bases and J shed 0 bases, with 15 bases lying between them. From germline, CDR1 is MGHRA and CDR2 YSYEKL. The CDR3 has 16 residues. The CDR3, as DNA: TGCGCCAGCAGCCCCTCGCAGGCGATCATGAACACTGAAGCTTTCTTT. It specifies CASSPSQAIMNTEAFF.

The J gene is TRBJ1-1, the V gene TRBV4-3, with D perhaps TRBD1 (5 bases). V lost 3 bases and J lost 1, with 15 bases in between. Per germline, CDR1 LGHNA and CDR2 YSLEER. This CDR3 has 16 amino acids. The CDR3 region has the DNA TGCGCCAGCAGCCAGACGGGGGATTCCCCGAACACTGAAGCTTTCTTT. It encodes CASSQTGDSPNTEAFF.

This clone appeared once. The chain has TRBV10-1 and TRBJ2-2, with D possibly TRBD1 on 6 matching bases. V was pared by 4 bases and J by 6 bases, with 9 bases between. Germline assignment: CDR1 WNHNN and CDR2 SYGVQD (reference sequence). The CDR3 is made up of 13 amino acids. The CDR3 spells CASSAQGPGELFF. The CDR3 nucleotides read TGCGCCAGCAGTGCACAGGGTCCCGGGGAGCTGTTTTTT.

V is TRBV2 and J is TRBJ1-6, with a weak D call TRBD1 (6 bases). The CDR3 has 14 residues. V lost 7 bases, J lost 3 bases, and 10 bases lay in between. Germline V gives CDR1 SNHLY, CDR2 FYNNEI. The CDR3 coding sequence is TGTGCCAGCAAGGCAGGGGTCTATAATTCACCCCTCCACTTT. It yields the protein CASKAGVYNSPLHF.

The chain joins TRBV19 to TRBJ2-3, with TRBD2 as a possible D gene (6 bases). The ends were cut back, 1 base at V and 4 bases at J, with 12 bases in the middle. Per the germline V gene, CDR1 is LNHDA and CDR2 is SQIVND (reference sequence). CDR3 length: 15 residues. CDR3 protein: CASSIGQGGADTQYF. The CDR3 bases are TGTGCCAGTAGTATAGGGCAGGGAGGTGCAGATACGCAGTATTTT.